The 4 T cell receptor beta chains below all came from one sample that was sequenced in a study of blood T cell repertoires in COVID-19. Method: immunoSEQ multiplex PCR; TCRdb's copy keeps in-frame clones and lacks some. The sample has around 60,000 clones; 80% to 90% are singletons. Sequencing used peripheral blood. These receptors came from a man aged 40-50 years with acute or convalescent COVID-19.

The chain is built from TRBV5-6 and TRBJ2-7; 8 positions agree with TRBD1. With V trimmed by 4 bases and J by 10 bases, 13 bases remained unmatched. CDR3 size: 14 residues. Per germline, CDR1 SGHDT and CDR2 YYEEEE. CDR3 residues: CASSPSTGEYPQYF. The CDR3, as DNA: TGTGCCAGCAGCCCGTCGACAGGGGAATACCCCCAGTACTTC.

The chain couples TRBV28 to TRBJ1-2; a weak D match, TRBD1 (5 bases). V gave up 4 bases and J gave up 5 bases, with 8 bases separating them. CDR1 and CDR2 from the germline V gene are MDHEN and SYDVKM. The CDR3 contains 12 residues. The CDR3 here is CASSSRQYGYTF. The CDR3 coding sequence is TGTGCCAGCAGTTCCCGACAGTATGGCTACACCTTC.

V gene TRBV5-1 combines with J gene TRBJ1-2, with TRBD1 as a possible D gene (5 bases). The germline V and J ends were trimmed by 0 bases and 5 bases, with 8 bases remaining between them. Germline CDR1 SGHRS, CDR2 YFSETQ. CDR3 length: 13 residues. The CDR3 coding sequence is TGCGCCAGCAGCTTGGCAGGGCCGTATGGCTACACCTTC. Protein: CASSLAGPYGYTF.

In its sample, this clone was seen a few times. The chain is built from TRBV28 and TRBJ1-1; 10 nucleotides align to TRBD1. The germline gives CDR1 MDHEN, CDR2 SYDVKM. This CDR3 has 17 residues. The junction had 9 bases not matched to a gene; V was cut back by 1 base and J by 4 bases. CDR3 sequence reads: CASSLLPGQGSATEAFF. Written as DNA, the CDR3 is TGTGCCAGCAGTTTATTACCGGGACAGGGGAGTGCCACTGAAGCTTTCTTT. Using reference TRBV28 and TRBJ1-1 for the parts outside the CDR3, the full variable domain is DVKVTQSSRYLVKRTGEKVFLECVQDMDHENMFWYRQDPGLGLRLIYFSYDVKMKEKGDIPEGYSVSREKKERFSLILESASTNQTSMYLCASSLLPGQGSATEAFFGQGTRLTVV.